These 3 T cell receptor beta chains originate from one sample sequenced in a study of cytomegalovirus exposure and HLA in healthy donors. The PCR ran on 60 Vbeta and 13 Jbeta primers. Repertoires were generated with immunoSEQ multiplex PCR, while TCRdb's copy carries only in-frame clones and drops some. This sample carries 200,000 to 250,000 clones, around 89% of them seen once, and the ten largest clones take approximately 1%. Specimen: PBMCs. Receptors originate from a woman aged 18-29 years in good health and CMV-seronegative.

J is TRBJ2-3 and V is TRBV7-9; D ambiguous. CDR1 and CDR2 (germline): SEHNR, FQNEAQ (reference sequence). There are 12 residues in the CDR3. Deletions cut 2 bases from V and 2 bases from J, with 2 bases between. As DNA, the CDR3 is TGTGCCAGCAGCTTACTCACAGATACGCAGTATTTT. Its translation: CASSLLTDTQYF. The full variable domain, its missing parts supplied by reference TRBV7-9 and TRBJ2-3, is DTGVSQNPRHKITKRGQNVTFRCDPISEHNRLYWYRQTLGQGPEFLTYFQNEAQLEKSRLLSDRFSAERPKGSFSTLEIQRTEQGDSAMYLCASSLLTDTQYFGPGTRLTVL.

The chain joins TRBV5-1 to TRBJ2-7; unclear D gene. Trimming cost V 0 bases and J 3 bases, with 13 bases left between them. The CDR3 loop spans 15 amino acids. Germline lookup yields CDR1 SGHRS and CDR2 YFSETQ. The CDR3 DNA reads TGCGCCAGCAGCTTGGCCGGTACGAGGAACTACGAGCAGTACTTC. Its translation: CASSLAGTRNYEQYF.

The chain couples TRBV5-1 to TRBJ2-1; D unclear. Deletions cut 0 bases from V and 3 bases from J, with 7 bases between. The CDR3 consists of 14 residues. Germline V gives CDR1 SGHRS, CDR2 YFSETQ. CDR3 loop: CASSLAVSYNEQFF. CDR3 bases: TGCGCCAGCAGCTTGGCCGTTAGCTACAATGAGCAGTTCTTC.